These 7 T cell receptor beta chains share one sample of origin, sequenced in a study of blood T cells in healthy people across ages. A J-beta primer mix and a sample-barcoded 5' primer were used in a second PCR of roughly 6 to 12 cycles. In TCRdb, the 5' RACE reads were re-called with MiXCR into one record per CDR3 protein. The repertoire holds some 1 million distinct CDR3 sequences, with 45% as singletons. The sequenced material came from blood. The receptors derive from a woman between 55 and 75 years old in good health.

In this sample, this clonotype turned up a few times. J is TRBJ2-1 and V is TRBV5-1; D not resolved. V lost 7 bases and J 8 bases, leaving 10 bases between the germline ends. CDR3 length: 11 amino acids. Germline V gene lookup returns CDR1 SGHRS and CDR2 YFSETQ. CDR3 amino acids: CASSKSDEQFF. In DNA, the CDR3 is TGCGCCAGCTCAAAGAGCGATGAGCAGTTCTTC.

Turning to this clonotype: Relative to the germline gene, one junction end is altered; a read error may explain this. The genes are TRBV3-1 and TRBJ2-4; D tentatively reads TRBD1 or TRBD2 (5 bases each). The J call may be wrong; the DNA end is better matched by TRBJ2-7. This CDR3 is built from 17 residues. CDR1 and CDR2 from the germline V gene are LGHDT and YNNKEL (reference sequence). CDR3 in DNA: TGTGCCAGCGGCCAAGATAACCCCCTGACAGCCGGGGTCGAGCAGTACTTC. Translation: CASGQDNPLTAGVEQYF.

This clonotype has only one observation. V usage is TRBV6-1 and J usage is TRBJ2-1; 7 bases fit TRBD2. The CDR3 totals 14 residues. The J segment lost 12 bases and the V segment lost 0 bases, leaving 8 bases of the junction unmatched. Germline lookup yields CDR1 MNHNS and CDR2 SASEGT. The CDR3 sequence: CASSEASGGGRQFF. The CDR3 DNA sequence: TGTGCCAGCAGTGAAGCATCGGGAGGTGGACGGCAGTTCTTC.

In this sample, this clonotype turned up a few times. The chain employs TRBV20-1 and TRBJ2-3; possible D gene TRBD2, 5 bases. The length of the CDR3 is 14 residues. CDR1 is DFQATT and CDR2 is SNEGSKA in the germline V gene (reference sequence). V lost 6 bases and J 3 bases, leaving 16 bases between the germline ends. The CDR3 region is CSALRGGFTDTQYF. The CDR3 nucleotides are TGCAGTGCCCTACGGGGTGGGTTTACAGATACGCAGTATTTT.

This chain uses TRBV20-1 with TRBJ2-1; 15 bases match TRBD2. V shed 3 bases and J 12 bases; nucleotides not matched to a gene: 9. The CDR3 loop spans 15 amino acids. Germline V CDR1 and CDR2: DFQATT, SNEGSKA (reference sequence). CDR3 sequence: CSARGLAGGNDGQFF. CDR3 nucleotides: TGCAGTGCTAGGGGACTAGCGGGAGGAAATGATGGGCAGTTCTTC.

This clonotype was detected a few times. This chain connects TRBV25-1 to TRBJ1-5, with D tentatively TRBD1 (5 bases). Germline values: CDR1 MGHDK, CDR2 SYGVNS. The V and J ends lost 3 bases and 5 bases respectively, with 8 bases between them. The CDR3 loop spans 13 amino acids. CDR3 region: CASSEVGDQPQHF. The CDR3 region has the DNA TGTGCCAGCAGTGAGGTAGGGGATCAGCCCCAGCATTTT. Full variable domain (outside the CDR3, taken from reference TRBV25-1 and TRBJ1-5): EADIYQTPRYLVIGTGKKITLECSQTMGHDKMYWYQQDPGMELHLIHYSYGVNSTEKGDLSSESTVSRIRTEHFPLTLESARPSHTSQYLCASSEVGDQPQHFGDGTRLSIL.

Notes on this clonotype: A much larger clone differs from this one at a single base, so this may be a read error. This sequence joins TRBV20-1 and TRBJ2-1, with 10 nucleotides matching TRBD2. Germline trimming cut 5 bases from V and 3 bases from J; bases unmatched to any gene: 4. This CDR3 has 14 amino acids. Germline-derived CDR1 and CDR2 are DFQATT and SNEGSKA (reference sequence). The CDR3 DNA reads as TGCAGTGCTCCCAGCGGGGGGGACTACAATGAGCAGTTCTTC. This translates into CSAPSGGDYNEQFF.